This paragraph reports one T cell receptor beta chain. Germline V CDR1 and CDR2: GTSNPN, SVGIG (reference sequence). The V gene end was trimmed by 2 bases and the J gene end by 5 bases; junction bases not matched to a gene: 11. This CDR3 has 16 amino acids. The source of the sample is a study of blood T cell repertoires in COVID-19. Profiling relied on immunoSEQ multiplex PCR, and the TCRdb table lists in-frame clones only, not all of them. Of 350,000 to 450,000 clones detected, approximately 89% appear once; the ten largest clones hold around 2%. This TCR was sampled from a man between 35 and 55 years old in a cohort exposed to, infected with or recovered from COVID-19 (not recorded which). The sequenced sample was PBMCs or T cells enriched from blood (not recorded which). The chain carries TRBV30 and TRBJ2-1, with 8 bases identical to TRBD2. CDR3 sequence (DNA): TGTGCCTGGAGTCCCTGGGGAGCGGGAGCGAACAATGAGCAGTTCTTC. Amino acid sequence: CAWSPWGAGANNEQFF. Complete variable domain (other parts from reference TRBV30 and TRBJ2-1): SQTIHQWPATLVQPVGSPLSLECTVEGTSNPNLYWYRQAAGRGLQLLFYSVGIGQISSEVPQNLSASRPQDRQFILSSKKLLLSDSGFYLCAWSPWGAGANNEQFFGPGTRLTVL.